A selection of T cell receptor beta chains follows, all from one sample in a study of CD8+CD57+ T cells in acquired aplastic anemia. Using its own MiXCR run on the reads, TCRdb lists one record per CDR3 protein. The sample includes around 400,000 distinct CDR3 sequences, just under 70% of them seen just once. The sequenced sample was sorted CD4+, CD8+, or CD8+CD57+ T cells (not recorded which) from PBMCs. The receptors shown here come from a human donor in good health, serving as a control. CDR3s include the opening cysteine and the closing phenylalanine or tryptophan. D genes are given only for firm matches. A row's size may be missing; if present it is once, few, many or a size class.

J gene: TRBJ2-7
D gene: TRBD1
clone size: -
V gene: TRBV7-2
CDR3 DNA: TGCGCCAGCAGCCAAGTCCGCGGCAGGGGGCTCAACGTGCAGTACTTC
CDR3 protein: CASSQVRGRGLNVQYF

J gene: TRBJ2-1
D gene: -
clone size: many
V gene: TRBV6-5
CDR3 DNA: TGTGCCAGCAGCGACGGGTATGAGCAGTTCTTC
CDR3 protein: CASSDGYEQFF

J gene: TRBJ1-2
D gene: -
clone size: once
V gene: TRBV7-9
CDR3 DNA: TGTGCCAGCAGCTTAGAGCGGCAGCATGGCTACACCTTC
CDR3 protein: CASSLERQHGYTF

J gene: TRBJ1-1
D gene: -
clone size: -
V gene: TRBV7-2
CDR3 DNA: TGTGCCAGCAGTCGCGGGGCCATCTATGCCCACACCTTCTTT
CDR3 protein: CASSRGAIYAHTFF

J gene: TRBJ1-4
D gene: -
clone size: many
V gene: TRBV20-1
CDR3 DNA: TGCAGTGCTAAAGGAGCAACTAATGAAAAACTGTTTTTT
CDR3 protein: CSAKGATNEKLFF

J gene: TRBJ2-6
D gene: TRBD2
clone size: -
V gene: TRBV15
CDR3 DNA: TGTGCCACCAGCAGAGATTCTCGGGAGGGCAACTCTGGGGCCAACGTCCTGACTTTC
CDR3 protein: CATSRDSREGNSGANVLTF

J gene: TRBJ2-7
D gene: -
clone size: -
V gene: TRBV7-2
CDR3 DNA: TGTGCCAGCAGCCGGGGACCCACGACGTACGTTCAGTACTTC
CDR3 protein: CASSRGPTTYVQYF

J gene: TRBJ1-1
D gene: -
clone size: many
V gene: TRBV7-8
CDR3 DNA: TGTGCCAGCAGCCATGATTCCCGGGCGAGCACTGAAGCTTTCTTT
CDR3 protein: CASSHDSRASTEAFF

J gene: TRBJ2-1
D gene: TRBD1
clone size: -
V gene: TRBV7-2
CDR3 DNA: TGTGCCAGCAGCCAGGGGGTAGCGCCCAGCTCCTACAATGAGCAGTTCTTC
CDR3 protein: CASSQGVAPSSYNEQFF

J gene: TRBJ2-1
D gene: -
clone size: -
V gene: TRBV2
CDR3 DNA: TGTGCCAGCAGTTTGGAAGGGAACAATGAGCAGTTCTTC
CDR3 protein: CASSLEGNNEQFF

J gene: TRBJ1-1
D gene: -
clone size: once
V gene: TRBV7-2
CDR3 DNA: TGCGCCAGCAGCTTCGTTGGGACATACGTGGGTTACGCCTTCTTT
CDR3 protein: CASSFVGTYVGYAFF

J gene: TRBJ1-6
D gene: -
clone size: -
V gene: TRBV20-1
CDR3 DNA: TGCAGTGCTAGAGGAGGGGGACCCTACGCCCTCCACTTT
CDR3 protein: CSARGGGPYALHF

J gene: TRBJ1-6
D gene: -
clone size: -
V gene: TRBV7-2
CDR3 DNA: TGTGCCAGCAGCGTACGGGGGGCTTACGATCAGTACTTCCACTTT
CDR3 protein: CASSVRGAYDQYFHF

J gene: TRBJ2-3
D gene: TRBD2
clone size: many
V gene: TRBV12-3/TRBV12-4
CDR3 DNA: TGTGCCAGCAGTTTAGAGGCGGGGGGCACAGATACGCAGTATTTT
CDR3 protein: CASSLEAGGTDTQYF

J gene: TRBJ1-2
D gene: -
clone size: many
V gene: TRBV20-1
CDR3 DNA: TGCAGTGCTACCTCCGGTACTCAGGTCTATGGCTACACCTTC
CDR3 protein: CSATSGTQVYGYTF

J gene: TRBJ1-1
D gene: -
clone size: many
V gene: TRBV4-1
CDR3 DNA: TGCGCCAGCAGCCCCCGGGGCGTCACTGAAGCTTTCTTT
CDR3 protein: CASSPRGVTEAFF

J gene: TRBJ2-5
D gene: -
clone size: -
V gene: TRBV5-4
CDR3 DNA: TGTGCCAGCAGCTTGGGTTCCCCGTATAAGAAGGAGACCCAGTACTTC
CDR3 protein: CASSLGSPYKKETQYF

J gene: TRBJ1-6
D gene: -
clone size: many
V gene: TRBV6-6
CDR3 DNA: TGTGCCAGCAGTTACTCGGGCAGGGATAATTCACCCCTCCACTTT
CDR3 protein: CASSYSGRDNSPLHF

J gene: TRBJ2-3
D gene: -
clone size: -
V gene: TRBV2
CDR3 DNA: TGTGCCAGCAGCGTACAGGCAGCGAGGACATTT
CDR3 protein: CASSVQAARTF

J gene: TRBJ1-5
D gene: TRBD1
clone size: many
V gene: TRBV19
CDR3 DNA: TGTGCCAGTAGTTACTCGGGGACAGGGGGCAATCAGCCCCAGCATTTT
CDR3 protein: CASSYSGTGGNQPQHF

J gene: TRBJ1-2
D gene: TRBD1
clone size: -
V gene: TRBV9
CDR3 DNA: TGCGCCAGCAGCTGGGGGACAGGGGTCTATGGCTACACCTTC
CDR3 protein: CASSWGTGVYGYTF

J gene: TRBJ1-1
D gene: -
clone size: once
V gene: TRBV19
CDR3 DNA: TGTGCCAGTAGTCCCCAGGGGCGGGGTGAAGCTTTCTTT
CDR3 protein: CASSPQGRGEAFF

J gene: TRBJ2-7
D gene: TRBD1
clone size: -
V gene: TRBV10-3
CDR3 DNA: TGTGCCATCAGTGAGCTGGGGGACAGTATCTACGAGCAGTACTTC
CDR3 protein: CAISELGDSIYEQYF